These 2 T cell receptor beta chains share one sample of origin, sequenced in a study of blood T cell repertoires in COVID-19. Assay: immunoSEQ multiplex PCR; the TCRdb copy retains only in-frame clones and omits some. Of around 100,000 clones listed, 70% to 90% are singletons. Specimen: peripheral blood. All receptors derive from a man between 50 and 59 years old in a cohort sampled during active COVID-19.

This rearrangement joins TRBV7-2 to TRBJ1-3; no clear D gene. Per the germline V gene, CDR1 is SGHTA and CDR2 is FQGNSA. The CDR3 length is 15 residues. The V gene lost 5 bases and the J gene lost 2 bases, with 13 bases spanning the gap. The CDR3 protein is CASSPYGGPGNTIYF. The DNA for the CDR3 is TGTGCCAGCAGCCCATACGGAGGGCCTGGAAACACCATATATTTT.

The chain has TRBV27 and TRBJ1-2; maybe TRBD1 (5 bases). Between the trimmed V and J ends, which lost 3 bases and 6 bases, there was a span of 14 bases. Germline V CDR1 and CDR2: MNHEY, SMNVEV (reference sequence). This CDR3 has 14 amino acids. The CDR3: CASSFFRGSNGYTF. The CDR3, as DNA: TGTGCCAGCAGTTTTTTCCGGGGGTCAAATGGCTACACCTTC.